What follows describes a single T cell receptor (beta chain). The antigen is undetermined. Measured with immunoSEQ multiplex PCR; TCRdb has only the in-frame clones, and not every one. Counted here are 120,000 to 150,000 clones, approximately 91% occurring once; the ten biggest clones make up less than 2%. These data come from a study of T cell responses to AZD1222 COVID-19 vaccine. The CDR3 spans 14 residues. Germline V gives CDR1 MNHEY, CDR2 SVGAGI. Trimming pared 6 bases from V and 1 base from J, leaving 12 bases between. Study-wide points: Donors, mostly white British, included more females; clonal diversity was possibly underestimated. CD4 TCRs linked to vaccination spanned spike, dominating at 160-218 and 743-854. After two AZD1222 doses, spike-specific TCR breadth and depth rose versus day 0.

The J gene is TRBJ1-1, the V gene TRBV6-5, with D maybe TRBD1 (5 bases). The clonotype originates from an adult who received the AZD1222 COVID-19 vaccine. Material: peripheral blood, obtained 28 days after the second AZD1222 dose. As DNA, the CDR3 is TGTGCCAGCAGCTCACCCGGACAGAACACTGAAGCTTTCTTT. This codes for CASSSPGQNTEAFF.